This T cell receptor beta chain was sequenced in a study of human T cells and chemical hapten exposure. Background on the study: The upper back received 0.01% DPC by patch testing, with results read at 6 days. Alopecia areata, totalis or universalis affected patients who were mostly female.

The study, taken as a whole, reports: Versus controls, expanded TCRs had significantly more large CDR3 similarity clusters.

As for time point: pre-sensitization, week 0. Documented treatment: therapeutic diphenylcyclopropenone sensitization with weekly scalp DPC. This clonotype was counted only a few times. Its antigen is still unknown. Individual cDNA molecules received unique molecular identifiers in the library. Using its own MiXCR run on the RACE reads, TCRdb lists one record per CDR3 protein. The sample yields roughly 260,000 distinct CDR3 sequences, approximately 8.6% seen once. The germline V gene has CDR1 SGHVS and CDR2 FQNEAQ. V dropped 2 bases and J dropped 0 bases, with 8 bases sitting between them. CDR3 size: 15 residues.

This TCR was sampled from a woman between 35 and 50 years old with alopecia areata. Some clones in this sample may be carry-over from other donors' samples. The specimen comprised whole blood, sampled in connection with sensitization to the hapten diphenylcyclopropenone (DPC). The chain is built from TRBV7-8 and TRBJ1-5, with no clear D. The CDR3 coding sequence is TGTGCCAGCAGCTTACTGCGGAATAGCAATCAGCCCCAGCATTTT. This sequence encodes CASSLLRNSNQPQHF.